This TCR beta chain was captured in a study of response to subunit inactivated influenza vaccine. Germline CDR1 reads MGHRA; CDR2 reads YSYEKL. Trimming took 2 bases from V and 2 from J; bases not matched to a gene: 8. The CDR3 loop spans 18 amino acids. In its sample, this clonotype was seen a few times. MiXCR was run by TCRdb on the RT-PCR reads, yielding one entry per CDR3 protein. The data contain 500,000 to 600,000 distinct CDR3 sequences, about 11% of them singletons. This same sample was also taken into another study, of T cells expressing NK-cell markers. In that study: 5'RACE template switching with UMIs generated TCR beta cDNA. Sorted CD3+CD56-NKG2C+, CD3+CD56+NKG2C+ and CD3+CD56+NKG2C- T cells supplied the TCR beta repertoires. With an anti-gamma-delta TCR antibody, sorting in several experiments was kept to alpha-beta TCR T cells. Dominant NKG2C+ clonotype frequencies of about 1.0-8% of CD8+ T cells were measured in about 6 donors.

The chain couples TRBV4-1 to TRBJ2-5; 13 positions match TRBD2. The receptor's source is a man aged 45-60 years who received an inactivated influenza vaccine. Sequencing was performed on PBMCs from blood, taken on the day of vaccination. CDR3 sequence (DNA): TGCGCCAGCAGCCAATCGACTAGCGGGGGGCCATGGCAAGAGACCCAGTACTTC. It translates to CASSQSTSGGPWQETQYF.